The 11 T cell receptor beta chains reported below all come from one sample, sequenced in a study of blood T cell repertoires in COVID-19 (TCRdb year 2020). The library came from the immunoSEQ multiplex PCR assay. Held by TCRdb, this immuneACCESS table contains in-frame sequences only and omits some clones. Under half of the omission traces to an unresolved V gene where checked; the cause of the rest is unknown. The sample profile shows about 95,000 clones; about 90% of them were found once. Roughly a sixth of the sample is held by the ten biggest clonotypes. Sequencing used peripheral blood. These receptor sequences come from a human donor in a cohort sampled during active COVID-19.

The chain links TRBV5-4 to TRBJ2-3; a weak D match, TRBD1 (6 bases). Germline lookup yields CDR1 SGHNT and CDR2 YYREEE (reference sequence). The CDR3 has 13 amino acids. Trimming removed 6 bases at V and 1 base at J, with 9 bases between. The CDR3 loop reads CASNRVGTDTQYF. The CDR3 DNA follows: TGTGCCAGCAACAGGGTCGGCACAGATACGCAGTATTTT. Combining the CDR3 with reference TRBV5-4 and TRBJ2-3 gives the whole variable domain ETGVTQSPTHLIKTRGQQVTLRCSSQSGHNTVSWYQQALGQGPQFIFQYYREEENGRGNFPPRFSGLQFPNYSSELNVNALELDDSALYLCASNRVGTDTQYFGPGTRLTVL.

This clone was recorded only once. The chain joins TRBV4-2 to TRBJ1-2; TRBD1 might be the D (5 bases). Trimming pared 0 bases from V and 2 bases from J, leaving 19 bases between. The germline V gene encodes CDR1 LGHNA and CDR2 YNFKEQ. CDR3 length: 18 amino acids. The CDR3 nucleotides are TGTGCCAGCAGCCAAGATGGCCGCAGGGAAGCTGGAAACTATGGCTACACCTTC. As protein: CASSQDGRREAGNYGYTF.

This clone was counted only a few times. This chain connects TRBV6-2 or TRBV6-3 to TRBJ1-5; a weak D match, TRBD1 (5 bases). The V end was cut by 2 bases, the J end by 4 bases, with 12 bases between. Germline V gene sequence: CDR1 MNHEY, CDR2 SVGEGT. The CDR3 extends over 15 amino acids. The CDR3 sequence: CASSYGAGRNQPQHF. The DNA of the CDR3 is TGTGCCAGCAGTTACGGAGCAGGGAGGAATCAGCCCCAGCATTTT.

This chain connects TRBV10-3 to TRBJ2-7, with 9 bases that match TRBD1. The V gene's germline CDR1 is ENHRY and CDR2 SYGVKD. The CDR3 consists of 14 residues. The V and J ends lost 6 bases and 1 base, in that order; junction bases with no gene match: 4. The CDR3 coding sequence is TGTGCCATCAGCACAGGGGGCATGTCCTACGAGCAGTACTTC. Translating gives CAISTGGMSYEQYF.

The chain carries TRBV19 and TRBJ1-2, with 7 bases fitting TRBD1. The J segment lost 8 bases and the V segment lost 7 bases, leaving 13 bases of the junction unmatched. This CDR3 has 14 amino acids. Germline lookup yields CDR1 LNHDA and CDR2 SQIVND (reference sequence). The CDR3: CASTLRTGTGGYTF. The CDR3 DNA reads TGTGCCAGTACCTTAAGGACAGGTACCGGCGGCTACACCTTC.

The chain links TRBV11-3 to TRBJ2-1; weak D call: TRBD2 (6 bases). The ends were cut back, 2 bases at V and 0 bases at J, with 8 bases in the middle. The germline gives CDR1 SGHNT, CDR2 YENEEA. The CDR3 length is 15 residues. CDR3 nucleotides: TGTGCCAGCAGCTTACAGGGAGGCTCCTACAATGAGCAGTTCTTC. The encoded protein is CASSLQGGSYNEQFF.

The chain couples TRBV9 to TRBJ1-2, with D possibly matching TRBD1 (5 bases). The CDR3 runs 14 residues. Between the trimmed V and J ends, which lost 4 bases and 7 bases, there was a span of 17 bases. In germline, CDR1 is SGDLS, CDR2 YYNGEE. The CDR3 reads CASSWGGTAAGYTF. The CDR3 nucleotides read TGTGCCAGCAGCTGGGGGGGAACAGCAGCTGGCTACACCTTC.

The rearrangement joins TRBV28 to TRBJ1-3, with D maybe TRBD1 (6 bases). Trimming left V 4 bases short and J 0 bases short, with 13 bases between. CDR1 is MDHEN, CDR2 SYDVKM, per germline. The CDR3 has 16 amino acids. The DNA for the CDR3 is TGTGCCAGCAGTTCCCTCGGGGGGGCCTCTGGAAACACCATATATTTT. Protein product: CASSSLGGASGNTIYF.

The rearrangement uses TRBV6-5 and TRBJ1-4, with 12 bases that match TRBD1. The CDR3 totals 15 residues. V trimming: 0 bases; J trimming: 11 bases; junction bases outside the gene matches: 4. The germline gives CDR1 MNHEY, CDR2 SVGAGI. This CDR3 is CASSYSGQGAGKLFF. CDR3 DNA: TGTGCCAGCAGTTACTCGGGACAGGGGGCGGGGAAACTGTTTTTT.

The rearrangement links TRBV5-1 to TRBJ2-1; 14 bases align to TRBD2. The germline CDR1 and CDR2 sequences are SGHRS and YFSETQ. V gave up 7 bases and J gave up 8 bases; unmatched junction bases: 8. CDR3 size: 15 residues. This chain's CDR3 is CASGSTSGGADEQFF. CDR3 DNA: TGCGCCAGCGGGTCGACTAGCGGGGGGGCCGATGAGCAGTTCTTC.

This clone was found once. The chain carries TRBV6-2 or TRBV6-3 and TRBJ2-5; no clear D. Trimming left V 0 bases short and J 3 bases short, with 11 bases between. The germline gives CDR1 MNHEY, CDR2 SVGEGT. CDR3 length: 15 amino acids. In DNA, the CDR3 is TGTGCCAGCAGTTACTCGGGCCTTTCCAAAGAGACCCAGTACTTC. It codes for CASSYSGLSKETQYF.